This T cell receptor (beta chain) was documented in a study of T cells in narcolepsy. Turning to the study itself: Enrolled donors included narcolepsy type 1 or type 2 patients and healthy controls.

V was trimmed by 3 bases and J by 9 bases, leaving 10 bases between them. There are 13 residues in the CDR3. From germline, CDR1 is SGHRS and CDR2 YFSETQ. A word on this clone: What it recognizes is unknown.

Using immunoSEQ multiplex PCR, the repertoire was profiled, and TCRdb retains in-frame clones only, with some absent. This sample carries roughly 11,000 clones, about 94% of them seen once, and the ten largest clones take roughly 1%. General study points: Autoreactive clone sequences were missing from some blood memory CD4+ repertoires. Reportedly, autoreactive clonotypes were serially detected in patients' blood but not controls'.

The receptor was derived from a human donor with narcolepsy. Sequencing was done on a sample of CD45RA- memory CD4+ T cells from PBMCs. The chain carries TRBV5-1 and TRBJ1-6; D perhaps matches TRBD1 (6 bases). CDR3 in amino acids: CASSYEQGSPLHF. CDR3 coding DNA: TGCGCCAGCAGCTACGAACAGGGTTCACCCCTCCACTTT.